This T cell receptor beta chain was documented in a study of blood T cell repertoires in COVID-19. For the study at large: PBMCs, B-cell-depleted T cells, or T cells provided the cDNA or gDNA that made up the material.

Assay used: immunoSEQ multiplex PCR; TCRdb lists only in-frame clones, some missing. This table has more than 200,000 clones, around 80% appearing once. Patients at the Seattle site were enrolled during active infection and followed longitudinally. The source of this sequence is a woman older than 75 with COVID-19, enrolled during active disease. The sample comprised peripheral blood.

CDR3 nucleotides: TGCGCCAGCAGCCCCTCCTCGGGTTCAAATTCACCCCTCCACTTT. Its protein product is CASSPSSGSNSPLHF. The chain carries TRBV4-3 and TRBJ1-6; D not certain. From germline, CDR1 is LGHNA and CDR2 YSLEER. Between the trimmed V and J ends, which lost 4 bases and 7 bases, there was a span of 14 bases. The CDR3 has 15 residues.